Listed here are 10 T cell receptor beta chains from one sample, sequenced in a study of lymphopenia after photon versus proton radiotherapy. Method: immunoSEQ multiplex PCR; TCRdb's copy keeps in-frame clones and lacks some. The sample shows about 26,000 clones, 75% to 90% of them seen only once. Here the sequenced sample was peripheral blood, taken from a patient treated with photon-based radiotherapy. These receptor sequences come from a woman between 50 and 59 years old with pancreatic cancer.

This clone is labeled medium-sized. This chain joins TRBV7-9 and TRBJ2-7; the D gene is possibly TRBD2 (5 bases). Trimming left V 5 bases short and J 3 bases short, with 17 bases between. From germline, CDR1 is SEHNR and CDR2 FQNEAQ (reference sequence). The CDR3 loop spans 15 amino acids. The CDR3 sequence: CASSPQEGTIYEQYF. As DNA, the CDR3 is TGTGCCAGCAGCCCGCAAGAGGGCACTATCTACGAGCAGTACTTC. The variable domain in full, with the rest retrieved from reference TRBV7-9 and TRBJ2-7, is DTGVSQNPRHKITKRGQNVTFRCDPISEHNRLYWYRQTLGQGPEFLTYFQNEAQLEKSRLLSDRFSAERPKGSFSTLEIQRTEQGDSAMYLCASSPQEGTIYEQYFGPGTRLTVT.

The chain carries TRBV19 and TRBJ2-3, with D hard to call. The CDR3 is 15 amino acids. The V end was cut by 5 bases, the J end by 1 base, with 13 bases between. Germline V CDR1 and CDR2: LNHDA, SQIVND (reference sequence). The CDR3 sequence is CASSATPPRTDTQYF. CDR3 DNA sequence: TGTGCCAGTAGTGCGACTCCCCCCCGCACAGATACGCAGTATTTT.

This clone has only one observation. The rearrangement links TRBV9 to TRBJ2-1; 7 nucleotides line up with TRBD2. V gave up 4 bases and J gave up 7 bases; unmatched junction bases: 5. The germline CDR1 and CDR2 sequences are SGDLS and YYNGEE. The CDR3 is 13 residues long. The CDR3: CASSLNGGNEQFF. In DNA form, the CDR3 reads TGTGCCAGCAGCTTAAACGGGGGGAATGAGCAGTTCTTC.

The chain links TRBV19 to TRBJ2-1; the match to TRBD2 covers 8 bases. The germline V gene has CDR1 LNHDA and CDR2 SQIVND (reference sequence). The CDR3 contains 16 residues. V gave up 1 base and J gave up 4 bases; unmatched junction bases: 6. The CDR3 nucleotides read TGTGCCAGTAGTATAGGACGAGCGGGGGAATACAATGAGCAGTTCTTC. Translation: CASSIGRAGEYNEQFF.

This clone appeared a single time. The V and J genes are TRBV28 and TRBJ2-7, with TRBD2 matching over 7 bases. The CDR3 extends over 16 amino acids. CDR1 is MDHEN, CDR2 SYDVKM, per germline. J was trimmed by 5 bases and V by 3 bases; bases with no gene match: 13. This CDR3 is CASSLNGRPSGNEQYF. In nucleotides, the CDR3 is TGTGCCAGCAGTTTGAACGGGAGGCCTTCTGGGAACGAGCAGTACTTC. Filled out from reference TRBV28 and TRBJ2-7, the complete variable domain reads DVKVTQSSRYLVKRTGEKVFLECVQDMDHENMFWYRQDPGLGLRLIYFSYDVKMKEKGDIPEGYSVSREKKERFSLILESASTNQTSMYLCASSLNGRPSGNEQYFGPGTRLTVT.

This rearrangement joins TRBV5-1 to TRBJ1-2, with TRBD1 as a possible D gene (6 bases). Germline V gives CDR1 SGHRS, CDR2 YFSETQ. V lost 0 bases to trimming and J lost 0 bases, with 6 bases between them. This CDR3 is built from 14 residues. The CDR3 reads CASSLGTANYGYTF. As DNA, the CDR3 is TGCGCCAGCAGCTTGGGGACAGCTAACTATGGCTACACCTTC. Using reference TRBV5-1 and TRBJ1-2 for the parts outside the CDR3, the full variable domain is KAGVTQTPRYLIKTRGQQVTLSCSPISGHRSVSWYQQTPGQGLQFLFEYFSETQRNKGNFPGRFSGRQFSNSRSEMNVSTLELGDSALYLCASSLGTANYGYTFGSGTRLTVV.

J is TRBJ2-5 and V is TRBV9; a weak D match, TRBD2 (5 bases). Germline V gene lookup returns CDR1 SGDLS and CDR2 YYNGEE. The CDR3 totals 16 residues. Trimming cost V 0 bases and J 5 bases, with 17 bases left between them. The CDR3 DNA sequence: TGTGCCAGCAGCGTAGATGAGGGCCCCGAATGGGAGACCCAGTACTTC. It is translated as CASSVDEGPEWETQYF. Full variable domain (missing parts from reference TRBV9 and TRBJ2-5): DSGVTQTPKHLITATGQRVTLRCSPRSGDLSVYWYQQSLDQGLQFLIQYYNGEERAKGNILERFSAQQFPDLHSELNLSSLELGDSALYFCASSVDEGPEWETQYFGPGTRLLVL.

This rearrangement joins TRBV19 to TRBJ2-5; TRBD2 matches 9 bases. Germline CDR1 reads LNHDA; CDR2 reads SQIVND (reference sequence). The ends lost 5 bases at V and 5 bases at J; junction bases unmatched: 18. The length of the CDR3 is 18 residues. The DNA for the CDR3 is TGTGCCAGTAGTTCCGGGACTAGCCCCACCAGAGGCGCGGAGACCCAGTACTTC. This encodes CASSSGTSPTRGAETQYF.

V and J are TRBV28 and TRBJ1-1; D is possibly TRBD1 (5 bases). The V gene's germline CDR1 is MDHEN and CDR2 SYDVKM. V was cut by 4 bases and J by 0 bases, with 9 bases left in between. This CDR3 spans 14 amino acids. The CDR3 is CASSSGGMNTEAFF. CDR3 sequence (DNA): TGTGCCAGCAGTTCTGGGGGGATGAACACTGAAGCTTTCTTT.

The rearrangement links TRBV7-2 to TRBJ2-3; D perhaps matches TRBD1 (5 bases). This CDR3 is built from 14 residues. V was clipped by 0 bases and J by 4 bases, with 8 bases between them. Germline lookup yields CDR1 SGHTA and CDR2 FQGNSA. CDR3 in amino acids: CASSLALRADTQYF. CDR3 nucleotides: TGTGCCAGCAGCTTAGCGCTCAGGGCAGATACGCAGTATTTT. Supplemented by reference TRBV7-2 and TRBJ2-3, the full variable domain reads GAGVSQSPSNKVTEKGKDVELRCDPISGHTALYWYRQSLGQGLEFLIYFQGNSAPDKSGLPSDRFSAERTGGSVSTLTIQRTQQEDSAVYLCASSLALRADTQYFGPGTRLTVL.